These T cell receptor beta chains were read from a single sample in a study of shared clonotypes between healthy human individuals. Produced via immunoSEQ multiplex PCR; TCRdb's table is partial and in-frame only. The table shows around 2,000,000 clones, with around 95% occurring only once. The sequenced sample consisted of naive CD4+ T cells sorted from blood. These receptors all stem from a man younger than 35 in good health. Each CDR3 is given with its conserved first and last residue. The D gene is left open where the match is weak. Rows give clone size only sometimes, using once, few, many, or a class for an expanded clone.

V,J,D,size,CDR3,DNA
TRBV6-1,TRBJ2-2,NA,NA,CASSVTVSGTGELFF,TGTGCCAGCAGTGTGACAGTATCGGGCACCGGGGAGCTGTTTTTT
TRBV6-1,TRBJ2-1,NA,NA,CASSSVSSYNEQFF,TGTGCCAGCAGTTCGGTGAGCTCCTACAATGAGCAGTTCTTC
TRBV9,TRBJ1-5,TRBD1,NA,CASSPPGQGFAPRGYSNQPQHF,TGTGCCAGCAGCCCCCCGGGACAGGGTTTCGCCCCTAGGGGTTATAGCAATCAGCCCCAGCATTTT
TRBV5-1,TRBJ1-5,NA,NA,CASSLGQPNQPQHF,TGCGCCAGCAGCCTCGGGCAGCCTAATCAGCCCCAGCATTTT
TRBV29-1,TRBJ1-4,TRBD1,NA,CSVVTGADEKLFF,TGCAGCGTTGTAACAGGGGCGGATGAAAAACTGTTTTTT
TRBV27,TRBJ2-7,NA,NA,CASSSYLTSPSYEQYF,TGTGCCAGCAGTTCCTACCTTACGTCTCCCTCATACGAGCAGTACTTC
TRBV6-5,TRBJ1-2,TRBD1,NA,CASSMTGGLGYTF,TGTGCCAGCAGCATGACAGGGGGCCTAGGCTACACCTTC
TRBV5-6,TRBJ1-1,TRBD1,many,CASAKYNRGNTEAFF,TGTGCCAGCGCCAAATATAACAGGGGGAACACTGAAGCTTTCTTT
TRBV11-3,TRBJ2-2,TRBD1,NA,CASSLGTGLTGELFF,TGTGCCAGCAGCTTAGGGACAGGTCTCACCGGGGAGCTGTTTTTT
TRBV14,TRBJ2-5,NA,NA,CASRKGPETQYF,TGTGCCAGCAGAAAGGGTCCGGAGACCCAGTACTTC
TRBV4-1,TRBJ2-3,NA,NA,CASSQAGVADTQYF,TGCGCCAGCAGCCAAGCTGGGGTCGCAGATACGCAGTATTTT
TRBV6-5,TRBJ2-7,NA,NA,CASSYSTTGGLGEQYF,TGTGCCAGCAGTTACTCCACGACTGGGGGTCTGGGCGAGCAGTACTTC
TRBV28,TRBJ2-1,NA,NA,CASSLSSLGPNEQFF,TGTGCCAGCAGCCTATCTTCCCTCGGCCCCAATGAGCAGTTCTTC
TRBV6-6,TRBJ2-7,TRBD2,NA,CASSYGLAEGYEQYF,TGTGCCAGCAGTTACGGACTAGCGGAGGGCTACGAGCAGTACTTC
TRBV2,TRBJ1-5,NA,NA,CASRGTSSNQPQHF,TGTGCCAGCAGAGGGACCAGTAGCAATCAGCCCCAGCATTTT
TRBV5-1,TRBJ2-5,NA,NA,CASTLRGTNQETQYF,TGCGCCAGCACTTTACGGGGGACCAACCAAGAGACCCAGTACTTC
TRBV19,TRBJ1-2,NA,NA,CASSITGPRKANYGYTF,TGTGCCAGTAGTATAACGGGACCGAGAAAAGCTAACTATGGCTACACCTTC
TRBV4-1,TRBJ2-7,NA,once,CASSQDSYPGSLWSYEQYF,TGCGCCAGCAGCCAAGATTCCTACCCGGGCTCCCTCTGGAGTTACGAGCAGTACTTC
TRBV7-9,TRBJ1-1,NA,NA,CASTIYTEAFF,TGTGCCAGCACGATCTACACTGAAGCTTTCTTT
TRBV2,TRBJ1-1,NA,NA,CASKMGLTNTEAFF,TGTGCCAGCAAAATGGGGTTAACGAACACTGAAGCTTTCTTT
TRBV5-1,TRBJ2-1,TRBD1,NA,CASSDGTGLYNEQFF,TGCGCCAGCAGCGACGGGACAGGGTTATACAATGAGCAGTTCTTC
TRBV27,TRBJ1-6,NA,NA,CASSSRTVRSYNSPLHF,TGTGCCAGCAGTTCGCGGACAGTCCGTAGCTATAATTCACCCCTCCACTTT
TRBV29-1,TRBJ1-1,TRBD1,NA,CSVLGQGAGNTEAFF,TGCAGCGTTCTGGGACAGGGGGCGGGGAACACTGAAGCTTTCTTT
TRBV13,TRBJ2-3,NA,NA,CASSSNQRKVPDTQYF,TGTGCCAGCAGCTCAAACCAGAGGAAAGTTCCAGATACGCAGTATTTT
TRBV5-1,TRBJ1-6,TRBD1,NA,CASSLGLTGPKDSPLHF,TGCGCCAGCAGCTTGGGCCTGACAGGGCCAAAGGATTCACCCCTCCACTTT
TRBV10-3,TRBJ2-3,NA,NA,CAISESYGGTQYF,TGTGCCATCAGTGAGTCTTATGGGGGTACGCAGTATTTT